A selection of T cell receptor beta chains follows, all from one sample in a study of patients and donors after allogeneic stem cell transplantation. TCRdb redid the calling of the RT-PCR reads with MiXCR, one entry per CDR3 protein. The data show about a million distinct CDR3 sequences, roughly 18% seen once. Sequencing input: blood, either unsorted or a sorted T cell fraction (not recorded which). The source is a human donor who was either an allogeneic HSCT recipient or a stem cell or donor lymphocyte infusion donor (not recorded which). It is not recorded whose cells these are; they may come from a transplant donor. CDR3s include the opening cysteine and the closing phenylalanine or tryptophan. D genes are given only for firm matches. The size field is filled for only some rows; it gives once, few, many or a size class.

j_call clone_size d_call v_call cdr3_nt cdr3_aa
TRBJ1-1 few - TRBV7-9 TGTGCCAGCAGCTTGACTACCTTGACAGGAAGCGAAGCTTTCTTT CASSLTTLTGSEAFF
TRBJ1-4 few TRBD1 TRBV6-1 TGTGCCAGCAACCGGGACAGGGGGCGGTATGAAAAACTGTTTTTT CASNRDRGRYEKLFF
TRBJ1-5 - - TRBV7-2 TGTGCCAGCAGCTTCGGTATACAGCCCCAGCATTTT CASSFGIQPQHF
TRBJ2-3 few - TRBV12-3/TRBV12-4 TGTGCCAGCAGTTTAGGTGGAAGCGTACCCGGCACAGATACGCAGTATTTT CASSLGGSVPGTDTQYF
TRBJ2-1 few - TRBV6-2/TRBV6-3 TGTGCCAGCAACAACCTAGCGTACAATGAGCAGTTCTTC CASNNLAYNEQFF
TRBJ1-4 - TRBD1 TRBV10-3 TGTGCCATCAGTGCCTCGGGACAGTCGAATAATGAAAAACTGTTTTTT CAISASGQSNNEKLFF
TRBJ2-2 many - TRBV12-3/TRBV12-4 TGTGCCAGCAGAGTTAACGGGGGATGGGGCGGGGAGCTGTTTTTT CASRVNGGWGGELFF
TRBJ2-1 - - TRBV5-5 TGTGCCAGCAGCTTTGGGCCTGCTTTCGATGAGCAGTTCTTC CASSFGPAFDEQFF
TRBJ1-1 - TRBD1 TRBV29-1 TGCAGCGTCGAGGATGCAGGGGGCCCCAAGGCTGAAGCTTTCTTT CSVEDAGGPKAEAFF
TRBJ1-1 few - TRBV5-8 TGTGCCAGCAGCAGCTGGCGTCGGGGGGGCACTGAAGCTTTCTTT CASSSWRRGGTEAFF